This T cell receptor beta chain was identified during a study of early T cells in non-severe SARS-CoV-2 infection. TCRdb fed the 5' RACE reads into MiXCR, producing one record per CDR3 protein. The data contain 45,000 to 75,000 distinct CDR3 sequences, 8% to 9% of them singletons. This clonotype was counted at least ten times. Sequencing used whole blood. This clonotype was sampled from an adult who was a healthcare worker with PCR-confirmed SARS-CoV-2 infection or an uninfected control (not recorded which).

CDR3 loop: CASSLIVGGLFAEAFF. The CDR3 DNA reads as TGTGCCAGCAGCTTAATAGTTGGGGGCCTCTTCGCTGAAGCTTTCTTT. The chain employs TRBV7-3 and TRBJ1-1; perhaps TRBD1 as D (6 bases). Germline CDR1 SGHTA, CDR2 FQGTGA. V was pared by 1 base and J by 6 bases, with 18 bases between. The CDR3 length is 16 residues.